The 2 T cell receptor beta chains given below trace back to one sample, sequenced in a study of shared clonotypes between healthy human individuals. Method: immunoSEQ multiplex PCR; TCRdb's copy keeps in-frame clones and lacks some. The table includes under 130,000 clones, about 66% detected once. What was sequenced was memory CD8+ T cells sorted from blood. Sample subset: CD45RO+ cells pooled with CCR7-negative TemRA cells. The receptor source for this set is a woman aged 25-40 years in good health.

This clone was seen only a few times. The rearrangement uses TRBV10-3 and TRBJ2-1; D is perhaps TRBD2 (5 bases). The V end lost 11 bases, the J end lost 10 bases, and 21 bases lay between the germline ends. CDR3 length equals 13 residues. CDR1 and CDR2 (germline): ENHRY, SYGVKD. The DNA of the CDR3 is TGTGCCCGTCTTGCCTCCCGGGGTGGGGAGCAGTTCTTC. It specifies CARLASRGGEQFF.

The J gene is TRBJ2-5, the V gene TRBV19; the D gene could be TRBD1 or TRBD2 (6 bases each). Germline V gene lookup returns CDR1 LNHDA and CDR2 SQIVND (reference sequence). V was trimmed by 3 bases and J by 5 bases, leaving 13 bases between them. This CDR3 contains 14 residues. This CDR3 is CASSIIGGGETQYF. For the CDR3, the DNA is TGTGCCAGTAGTATTATCGGGGGCGGGGAGACCCAGTACTTC.